The rows below give T cell receptor beta chains drawn from one sample of a study of cytomegalovirus exposure and HLA in healthy donors. Clones were sequenced by immunoSEQ multiplex PCR, and TCRdb holds only the in-frame ones, with some missing. This repertoire shows about 220,000 clones, over 80% found once; its top ten account for around 15%. Sample: PBMCs. The receptors come from a woman aged 25 to 39 in good health and CMV-seropositive. Both conserved end residues are part of each CDR3. A D gene is named only where the DNA matches it firmly. Size is omitted from some rows. Given values are once, few, many or a class for expanded clones.

j_call,cdr3_length,d_call,v_call,clone_size,cdr3_aa,cdr3_nt
TRBJ2-7,12,-,TRBV4-1,once,CASSQGGSEQYF,TGCGCCAGCAGCCAAGGGGGTTCCGAGCAGTACTTC
TRBJ2-2,16,TRBD1,TRBV27,-,CASSAIAGQVGGELFF,TGTGCCAGCAGTGCTATCGCTGGACAGGTTGGCGGGGAGCTGTTTTTT
TRBJ1-2,12,-,TRBV6-5,-,CASTQGGYGYTF,TGTGCCAGCACGCAGGGTGGCTATGGCTACACCTTC
TRBJ2-7,15,TRBD1,TRBV11-1,once,CASSLEGQAYYEQYF,TGTGCCAGCAGCTTGGAGGGACAGGCATACTACGAGCAGTACTTC
TRBJ2-2,14,-,TRBV5-6,-,CASSEGSNTGELFF,TGTGCCAGCAGCGAGGGATCGAACACCGGGGAGCTGTTTTTT
TRBJ2-3,15,TRBD1,TRBV2,-,CASSVETGGTDTQYF,TGTGCCAGCAGTGTCGAGACAGGGGGCACAGATACGCAGTATTTT
TRBJ1-1,14,-,TRBV5-1,once,CASSFRGGNAEAFF,TGCGCCAGCAGCTTTAGGGGAGGCAACGCTGAAGCTTTCTTT
TRBJ2-2,15,TRBD2,TRBV25-1,-,CASSDGTSDTGELFF,TGTGCCAGCAGTGATGGGACTAGCGACACCGGGGAGCTGTTTTTT
TRBJ2-5,14,TRBD2,TRBV6-1,-,CASRSAGTDETQYF,TGTGCCAGCAGATCAGCGGGAACTGACGAGACCCAGTACTTC
TRBJ2-2,16,TRBD2,TRBV5-1,-,CASSFIAGGNTGELFF,TGCGCCAGCAGCTTTATAGCGGGAGGAAACACCGGGGAGCTGTTTTTT
TRBJ2-7,17,TRBD1,TRBV11-2,-,CASSLRSGRQGVHEQYF,TGTGCCAGCAGTCTTAGATCGGGGAGACAGGGTGTACACGAGCAGTACTTC
TRBJ2-7,12,-,TRBV2,-,CASTDDSYEQYF,TGTGCCAGCACCGACGACAGCTACGAGCAGTACTTC
TRBJ2-2,17,TRBD1,TRBV5-1,once,CASSLGTGTGSRGELFF,TGCGCCAGCAGCTTGGGTACCGGGACAGGGTCAAGAGGGGAGCTGTTTTTT
TRBJ1-1,13,-,TRBV6-4,-,CASSLGLNTEAFF,TGTGCCAGCAGCTTGGGGCTGAACACTGAAGCTTTCTTT
TRBJ2-2,17,TRBD1,TRBV10-1,-,CASSEPGQGGYTGELFF,TGCGCCAGCAGTGAACCTGGACAGGGCGGTTACACCGGGGAGCTGTTTTTT
TRBJ1-5,16,-,TRBV4-2,-,CASSQERQALNQPQHF,TGTGCCAGCAGCCAGGAGAGACAGGCGCTCAATCAGCCCCAGCATTTT
TRBJ1-2,15,-,TRBV25-1,-,CASSESSGVYYGYTF,TGTGCCAGCAGTGAAAGTTCAGGGGTGTACTATGGCTACACCTTC
TRBJ2-2,14,-,TRBV6-1,-,CASRQTPNTGELFF,TGTGCCAGCAGACAAACACCTAACACCGGGGAGCTGTTTTTT
TRBJ1-3,17,-,TRBV30,-,CAWSAPDRRFSGNTIYF,TGTGCCTGGAGTGCCCCAGACAGGAGATTCTCTGGAAACACCATATATTTT
TRBJ2-7,12,-,TRBV6-1,-,CASSPTGLEQYF,TGTGCCAGCAGCCCGACAGGCCTAGAGCAGTACTTC
TRBJ1-1,14,-,TRBV9,few,CASSVGPGNTEAFF,TGTGCCAGCAGCGTAGGGCCAGGGAACACTGAAGCTTTCTTT
TRBJ2-1,15,TRBD2,TRBV5-6,-,CASSFAGTSGRSLFF,TGTGCCAGCAGCTTCGCCGGGACTAGCGGTAGGAGTCTGTTCTTC
TRBJ2-7,13,TRBD1,TRBV7-3,-,CASSTQQGNEQYF,TGTGCCAGCAGCACCCAACAGGGGAACGAGCAGTACTTC
TRBJ1-2,14,TRBD1,TRBV6-5,-,CASSQQGDGGGYTF,TGTGCCAGCAGTCAACAGGGGGACGGCGGGGGCTACACCTTC
TRBJ1-1,13,TRBD1,TRBV12-5,few,CASGLGTDTEAFF,TGTGCTAGTGGCCTCGGGACAGACACTGAAGCTTTCTTT
TRBJ2-2,15,TRBD1,TRBV6-1,-,CASREQQGIPGELFF,TGTGCCAGCAGAGAACAACAGGGGATCCCCGGGGAGCTGTTTTTT
TRBJ2-7,16,TRBD2,TRBV11-3,-,CASSSPRGGSSYEQYF,TGTGCCAGCAGCTCCCCTCGGGGGGGGTCCTCCTACGAGCAGTACTTC
TRBJ1-4,15,TRBD1,TRBV6-5,-,CASSYQGTGDEKLFF,TGTGCCAGCAGTTATCAAGGGACAGGGGATGAAAAACTGTTTTTT
TRBJ2-7,15,TRBD2,TRBV10-3,-,CAISDGLAASYEQYF,TGTGCCATCAGTGATGGACTAGCGGCCTCCTACGAGCAGTACTTC
TRBJ2-1,14,-,TRBV25-1,-,CASSETVRDNEQFF,TGTGCCAGCAGTGAAACCGTAAGGGACAATGAGCAGTTCTTC
TRBJ1-3,16,TRBD1,TRBV30,-,CAWSEPSGQGGNTIYF,TGTGCCTGGAGTGAACCCTCGGGACAGGGCGGAAACACCATATATTTT
TRBJ1-1,16,-,TRBV19,-,CASSIYLTAMNTEAFF,TGTGCCAGTAGTATATATCTGACAGCCATGAACACTGAAGCTTTCTTT
TRBJ2-7,13,TRBD1,TRBV28,-,CASSFETGNEQYF,TGTGCCAGCAGTTTTGAGACAGGGAACGAGCAGTACTTC
TRBJ2-1,17,TRBD2,TRBV11-2,once,CASSLEGGGRLNNEQFF,TGTGCCAGCAGCTTAGAGGGGGGCGGGAGGCTTAACAATGAGCAGTTCTTC
TRBJ2-1,17,TRBD2,TRBV5-6,-,CASSVGTSGRAWDEQFF,TGTGCCAGCAGCGTCGGGACTAGCGGGAGGGCCTGGGATGAGCAGTTCTTC
TRBJ2-7,15,-,TRBV15,-,CATSRGQLEDYEQYF,TGTGCCACCAGCAGAGGACAGCTCGAGGATTACGAGCAGTACTTC
TRBJ2-7,14,-,TRBV11-2,many,CASSPRGTQRGQYF,TGTGCCAGCAGCCCCCGAGGGACTCAAAGGGGGCAGTACTTC
TRBJ2-1,13,-,TRBV27,-,CASRLSGSNEQFF,TGTGCCAGCAGACTATCGGGGTCCAATGAGCAGTTCTTC
TRBJ2-7,13,TRBD1,TRBV27,once,CASKRTGYDEQYF,TGTGCCAGCAAAAGGACAGGGTACGACGAGCAGTACTTC
TRBJ2-7,15,TRBD2,TRBV27,-,CASSLSWSGRHEQYF,TGTGCCAGCAGTTTATCGTGGAGCGGGAGGCACGAGCAGTACTTC